The 14 T cell receptor beta chains below all came from one sample that was sequenced in a study of cytomegalovirus exposure and HLA in healthy donors. The PCR ran on 60 Vbeta and 13 Jbeta primers. Measured with immunoSEQ multiplex PCR; TCRdb has only the in-frame clones, and not every one. The sample features about 140,000 clones, with under 3.5% in its top ten. Sequencing was carried out using PBMCs. Receptors were obtained from a man aged 40-55 years in good health and CMV-seronegative.

The J gene is TRBJ2-1, the V gene TRBV7-9; the match to TRBD2 covers 12 bases. V was clipped by 5 bases and J by 8 bases; unmatched bases: 10. This CDR3 has 16 residues. Per germline, CDR1 SEHNR and CDR2 FQNEAQ (reference sequence). The CDR3 nucleotides read TGTGCCAGCAGCCCCGGACTAGCGGGGCCCCCATATGAGCAGTTCTTC. Protein sequence: CASSPGLAGPPYEQFF.

This sequence joins TRBV5-8 and TRBJ1-5, with D possibly matching TRBD1 (6 bases). Trimming cost V 0 bases and J 5 bases, with 12 bases left between them. The CDR3 spans 15 residues. Per the germline V gene, CDR1 is SGHTS and CDR2 is YDEGEE. The CDR3 bases are TGTGCCAGCAGCTTGGTGGACAGCGTAGATCAGCCCCAGCATTTT. Translation gives CASSLVDSVDQPQHF.

The chain uses TRBV7-2 and TRBJ2-3; 14 bases agree with TRBD2. This CDR3 has 17 amino acids. CDR1 and CDR2 from the germline V gene are SGHTA and FQGNSA. Trimming at V came to 6 bases and at J to 4 bases, leaving 9 bases not matched to a gene. The CDR3, as DNA: TGTGCCAGCAGTCTGGGACTAGCGGGGGTTTACGCAGATACGCAGTATTTT. Translation gives CASSLGLAGVYADTQYF.

This chain links TRBV4-1 with TRBJ1-1; D unclear. V lost 1 base and J lost 2, with 11 bases in between. Looked up from germline, CDR1 is MGHRA and CDR2 is YSYEKL. CDR3 length: 15 amino acids. The CDR3 sequence: CASSQGVAGNTEAFF. The CDR3 DNA reads as TGCGCCAGCAGCCAAGGGGTTGCAGGCAACACTGAAGCTTTCTTT.

The V gene is TRBV13, the J gene TRBJ2-2; 8 bases agree with TRBD1. The CDR3 runs to 13 residues. V dropped 5 bases and J dropped 7; count of bases not matched to a gene: 3. The germline CDR1 and CDR2 sequences are PRHDT and FYEKMQ (reference sequence). The CDR3 DNA follows: TGTGCCAGCAGCATCAGGGGGCGCGGGGAGCTGTTTTTT. Translating it yields CASSIRGRGELFF.

V gene TRBV5-4 combines with J gene TRBJ2-3, with a possible D match to TRBD2 (6 bases). There are 15 residues in the CDR3. The V end lost 5 bases, the J end lost 2 bases, and 15 bases lay between the germline ends. CDR1 SGHNT and CDR2 YYREEE come from the germline V gene (reference sequence). This CDR3 is CASRRDGTATDTQYF. The DNA of the CDR3 is TGTGCCAGCAGGCGTGATGGGACTGCCACAGATACGCAGTATTTT.

V usage is TRBV5-4 and J usage is TRBJ2-3; 13 bases line up with TRBD2. In germline, CDR1 is SGHNT, CDR2 YYREEE (reference sequence). The CDR3 has 16 amino acids. The V gene end was trimmed by 2 bases and the J gene end by 6 bases; junction bases not matched to a gene: 6. The CDR3 nucleotides read TGTGCCAGCAGCTTAACTAGCGGGGGGGTCGGGGATACGCAGTATTTT. It specifies CASSLTSGGVGDTQYF.

The genes are TRBV5-6 and TRBJ2-7; 12 nucleotides agree with TRBD2. Germline V gives CDR1 SGHDT, CDR2 YYEEEE. The CDR3 contains 14 residues. The J segment lost 5 bases and the V segment lost 6 bases, leaving 6 bases of the junction unmatched. CDR3 residues: CASTRTSGAHEQYF. The DNA of the CDR3 is TGTGCCAGCACCAGGACTAGCGGGGCCCACGAGCAGTACTTC.

This chain connects TRBV6-6 to TRBJ1-2; the match to TRBD1 covers 8 bases. CDR1 is MNHNY, CDR2 SVGAGI, per germline (reference sequence). The CDR3 runs 14 residues. With 6 bases clipped from V and 8 bases from J, the junction kept 11 bases outside the gene matches. Written as DNA, the CDR3 is TGTGCCAGCAGGGATTCGGACAGGGCACAGGGCTACACCTTC. Translated: CASRDSDRAQGYTF.

The chain carries TRBV21-1 and TRBJ2-3; no DNA check was done on the table's D call, TRBD1. TRBV21-1 is given as a pseudogene. The CDR3 has 16 amino acids. The CDR3 coding sequence is TGTGCCAGCAGCAAAGGGGAAGGGGGAGGCACAGATACGCAGTATTTT. It encodes CASSKGEGGGTDTQYF.

This rearrangement joins TRBV7-8 to TRBJ1-3; possible D gene TRBD1, 5 bases. CDR3 length: 17 amino acids. Germline CDR1 and CDR2: SGHVS and FQNEAQ. Between the trimmed V and J ends, which lost 0 bases and 0 bases, there was a span of 12 bases. CDR3 DNA: TGTGCCAGCAGCTTAGCGGCTTCAGGGATCTCTGGAAACACCATATATTTT. As protein: CASSLAASGISGNTIYF.

The J gene is TRBJ1-5, the V gene TRBV7-9; unclear D gene. This CDR3 has 12 amino acids. Trimming shortened V by 5 bases and J by 9 bases, and 11 bases separated the two germline ends. CDR1 SEHNR and CDR2 FQNEAQ come from the germline V gene (reference sequence). In nucleotides, the CDR3 is TGTGCCAGCAGCCCGGAGCTCGGGCCCCAGCATTTT. Translation: CASSPELGPQHF.

CDR3 amino acids: CASSLLGGGFPQYF. As DNA, the CDR3 is TGTGCCAGCAGCTTACTGGGCGGGGGGTTCCCCCAGTACTTC. The genes are TRBV11-2 and TRBJ2-5, with 8 bases lining up with TRBD2. V was clipped by 2 bases and J by 9 bases; unmatched bases: 8. CDR3 length: 14 residues. The germline CDR1 and CDR2 sequences are SGHAT and FQNNGV.

This chain links TRBV10-3 with TRBJ1-1; D ambiguous. Germline CDR1 ENHRY, CDR2 SYGVKD. CDR3 length equals 14 residues. Trimming left V 5 bases short and J 5 bases short, with 15 bases between. The CDR3 region has the DNA TGTGCCATCAGTCCATCGGAGGGTATGACTGAAGCTTTCTTT. Encoded protein: CAISPSEGMTEAFF.